These 27 T cell receptor beta chains were sequenced from one sample in a study of Graves' ophthalmopathy and Graves' hyperthyroidism. Researchers took RNA transcripts and amplified TCR beta CDR3 regions from them. The first-round RT-PCR employed HTBI primers together with the Qiagen OneStep RT-PCR kit. A multiplex PCR was then performed as the second round. TCRdb re-analysed the multiplex PCR reads in MiXCR, keeping a single row per CDR3 protein. The sample records some 350,000 distinct CDR3 sequences, about a sixth being singletons. Sequencing used peripheral blood. The source of these receptors is an adult woman with stable Graves' hyperthyroidism.

The sample holds many counts of this clonotype. The gene calls are TRBV11-2 and TRBJ2-7, with 8 bases lining up with TRBD1. Germline CDR1 and CDR2: SGHAT and FQNNGV. Trimming removed 4 bases from V and 3 bases from J; junction bases left unmatched: 8. The CDR3 contains 15 residues. In nucleotides, the CDR3 is TGTGCCAGCAGCTCCGGACAGGGAAGCTACTACGAGCAGTACTTC. Its protein product is CASSSGQGSYYEQYF.

This clonotype was found many times. The rearrangement joins TRBV12-3 or TRBV12-4 to TRBJ2-7; 8 bases align to TRBD1. The junction had 5 bases not matched to a gene; V was cut back by 5 bases and J by 2 bases. CDR3 length equals 14 residues. DNA for the CDR3: TGTGCCAGCAGTACGGGACAGGAGACCTACGAGCAGTACTTC. It translates to CASSTGQETYEQYF.

This clonotype occurred a few times. The chain is built from TRBV25-1 and TRBJ2-7, with 7 bases aligning to TRBD1. The CDR3 extends over 15 amino acids. Germline V gives CDR1 MGHDK, CDR2 SYGVNS. V lost 3 bases to trimming and J lost 1 base; unmatched junction nucleotides: 6. CDR3 sequence (DNA): TGTGCCAGCAGTGATACCACAGGGGTTTCCTACGAGCAGTACTTC. Translating it yields CASSDTTGVSYEQYF.

This clonotype has at least ten counts. The rearrangement links TRBV28 to TRBJ2-7, with 7 bases that match TRBD1. The CDR3 length is 14 residues. Germline V gives CDR1 MDHEN, CDR2 SYDVKM. V gave up 2 bases and J gave up 6 bases; unmatched junction bases: 7. CDR3 in DNA: TGTGCCAGCAGTTTACACGGACAGGCGGGCGAGCAGTACTTC. Its translation: CASSLHGQAGEQYF.

This clonotype was seen once. This chain connects TRBV12-3 or TRBV12-4 to TRBJ1-2; 9 positions match TRBD1. The CDR3 is made up of 15 amino acids. Trimming at V came to 4 bases and at J to 7 bases, leaving 10 bases not matched to a gene. CDR3 in DNA: TGTGCCAGCAGTTCTGACGGGACAGGGTTTGGTGGCTACACCTTC. This encodes CASSSDGTGFGGYTF.

This clonotype was counted many times. The CDR3 DNA reads TGCAGTGCTCGCGGAGAGGCTAGCGGCCGTCGGGAGCAGTACTTC. It encodes CSARGEASGRREQYF. This sequence joins TRBV20-1 and TRBJ2-7, with TRBD2 matching over 7 bases. CDR3 length equals 15 residues. J lost 7 bases, V lost 5 bases, and 17 bases had no gene match. CDR1 is DFQATT, CDR2 SNEGSKA, per germline (reference sequence).

Many counts were recorded for this clonotype. The chain recombines TRBV6-1 with TRBJ2-7; possible D gene TRBD1, 6 bases. Trimming removed 5 bases from V and 0 bases from J, with 11 bases in between. CDR1 is MNHNS, CDR2 SASEGT, per germline. The CDR3 sequence is 14 residues long. The CDR3 DNA sequence: TGTGCCAGCAGTAATACAGGGAGCTCCTACGAGCAGTACTTC. This encodes CASSNTGSSYEQYF.

This clonotype was counted a single time. The chain joins TRBV27 to TRBJ1-2, with D hard to call. CDR1 and CDR2 from the germline V gene are MNHEY and SMNVEV (reference sequence). Trimming removed 4 bases from V and 6 bases from J, with 21 bases in between. The CDR3 consists of 16 residues. The CDR3 loop reads CASSSWPGPSKDGYTF. CDR3 coding DNA: TGTGCCAGCAGTTCATGGCCAGGACCGAGCAAAGATGGCTACACCTTC.

This clonotype was seen a single time. V gene TRBV25-1 combines with J gene TRBJ1-6; D is perhaps TRBD1 (6 bases). Trimming removed 3 bases at V and 9 bases at J, with 12 bases between. CDR1 and CDR2 from the germline V gene are MGHDK and SYGVNS. The CDR3 sequence is 14 residues long. CDR3 region: CASSDAGATSPLHF. DNA of the CDR3: TGTGCCAGCAGTGATGCGGGGGCGACTTCACCCCTCCACTTT.

This chain links TRBV3-1 with TRBJ2-2; D is uncertain. The CDR3 length is 16 residues. CDR1 and CDR2 (germline): LGHDT, YNNKEL (reference sequence). V lost 1 base and J 4 bases, leaving 13 bases between the germline ends. The CDR3 loop reads CASSQVYGKGTGELFF. CDR3 nucleotide sequence: TGTGCCAGCAGCCAAGTTTACGGAAAGGGCACCGGGGAGCTGTTTTTT.

This clonotype has ten or more counts. The gene calls are TRBV19 and TRBJ1-6, with 7 positions matching TRBD1. The CDR3 extends over 14 amino acids. The V gene end was trimmed by 4 bases and the J gene end by 10 bases; junction bases not matched to a gene: 7. Germline V gene data show CDR1 as LNHDA and CDR2 as SQIVND (reference sequence). The CDR3 here is CASSTQGVSSPLHF. As DNA, the CDR3 is TGTGCCAGTAGTACGCAGGGGGTAAGCTCACCCCTCCACTTT. Looking up the rest from reference TRBV19 and TRBJ1-6 gives the full variable domain: DGGITQSPKYLFRKEGQNVTLSCEQNLNHDAMYWYRQDPGQGLRLIYYSQIVNDFQKGDIAEGYSVSREKKESFPLTVTSAQKNPTAFYLCASSTQGVSSPLHFGNGTRLTVT.

In its sample, this clonotype was seen many times. This sequence joins TRBV19 and TRBJ1-1; 7 positions agree with TRBD1. CDR3 length: 14 residues. Germline CDR1 LNHDA, CDR2 SQIVND (reference sequence). Unmatched junction bases numbered 6, after V lost 3 bases and J lost 5 bases. Here the CDR3 DNA reads TGTGCCAGTAGTATGACAGGGCGGGGAACTGAAGCTTTCTTT. Its translation: CASSMTGRGTEAFF.

This clonotype appeared many times. The chain carries TRBV12-5 and TRBJ1-1; D not certain. The CDR3 covers 11 residues. The germline V gene encodes CDR1 LGHNT and CDR2 FRNRAP. V dropped 7 bases and J dropped 0 bases, with 3 bases sitting between them. In DNA form, the CDR3 reads TGTGCTAGTGCCATGAACACTGAAGCTTTCTTT. Translated: CASAMNTEAFF.

Note on this clonotype: Since the CDR3 does not end with the conserved phenylalanine or tryptophan, this likely comes from a read error. No DNA is shown, since the ends of the CDR3 on it are uncertain; the CDR3 is the one TCRdb lists. The CDR3 loop reads CASRFNGRETQDY. The chain is built from TRBV6-1 and TRBJ2-5; TRBD1 was called by the table and not checked on the DNA. From germline, CDR1 is MNHNS and CDR2 SASEGT. The CDR3 comprises 13 residues, both ends counted.

This clonotype occurred many times. V gene TRBV7-2 combines with J gene TRBJ2-5; 11 positions agree with TRBD2. The CDR3 covers 15 residues. V lost 6 bases to trimming and J lost 7 bases; unmatched junction nucleotides: 10. Germline-derived CDR1 and CDR2 are SGHTA and FQGNSA. Here the CDR3 reads CASSPTGTSGGTQYF. DNA for the CDR3: TGTGCCAGCAGTCCCACTGGGACTAGCGGCGGGACCCAGTACTTC.

This clonotype was observed at least ten times. The chain links TRBV2 to TRBJ1-3; no definite D call. The CDR3 contains 13 residues. V was clipped by 8 bases and J by 0 bases, with 8 bases between them. CDR1 is SNHLY and CDR2 is FYNNEI in the germline V gene. The CDR3 coding sequence is TGTGCCAGCCGTCCTAACTCTGGAAACACCATATATTTT. It is translated as CASRPNSGNTIYF.

This clonotype was counted only a few times. The V gene is TRBV5-1, the J gene TRBJ2-7, with D possibly matching TRBD2 (7 bases). Trimming left V 4 bases short and J 1 base short, with 30 bases between. Germline-derived CDR1 and CDR2 are SGHRS and YFSETQ. The CDR3 is 20 amino acids. The CDR3 loop reads CASSPYPGHLEAGMSYEQYF. The DNA of the CDR3 is TGCGCCAGCAGCCCGTATCCGGGACACTTAGAAGCGGGAATGTCCTACGAGCAGTACTTC.

This clonotype was recorded at least ten times. The chain is built from TRBV19 and TRBJ1-1; D uncertain. V was clipped by 1 base and J by 6 bases, with 12 bases between them. Germline V lookup: CDR1 LNHDA, CDR2 SQIVND (reference sequence). This CDR3 has 14 residues. Written as DNA, the CDR3 is TGTGCCAGTAGTATAGCCCCGGCCTGGGCTGAAGCTTTCTTT. Amino acids: CASSIAPAWAEAFF.

This clonotype was recorded at least ten times. This chain connects TRBV11-2 to TRBJ2-7, with TRBD1 identical over 7 bases. V shed 5 bases, J shed 5 bases, and the junction held 15 bases outside the gene matches. The CDR3 has 16 amino acids. Germline V lookup: CDR1 SGHAT, CDR2 FQNNGV. The CDR3 bases are TGTGCCAGCAGCAATGACAGGGTACGAAACTACAACGAGCAGTACTTC. This encodes CASSNDRVRNYNEQYF.

Points on this clonotype: Germline is not matched at one junction end, which may reflect a read error. The chain employs TRBV9 and TRBJ2-5; maybe TRBD1 (6 bases). Germline assignment: CDR1 SGDLS and CDR2 YYNGEE. The CDR3 covers 14 residues. The CDR3 DNA reads TGTGCCGGCAGCGAGCGGACAGACCAAGAGACCCAGTACTTC. Its protein is CAGSERTDQETQYF.

This clonotype was counted ten times or more. V usage is TRBV5-1 and J usage is TRBJ2-2; no clear D gene. The germline gives CDR1 SGHRS, CDR2 YFSETQ. The V end lost 2 bases, the J end lost 3 bases, and 14 bases lay between the germline ends. The CDR3 is made up of 16 amino acids. This CDR3 is CASSFAPRLDTGELFF. The CDR3 DNA sequence: TGCGCCAGCAGCTTTGCGCCGCGGTTGGACACCGGGGAGCTGTTTTTT.

The chain links TRBV5-1 to TRBJ2-7; D uncertain. This CDR3 region has 14 residues. Germline V gene lookup returns CDR1 SGHRS and CDR2 YFSETQ. V was shortened by 0 bases and J by 3 bases, with 10 bases between the two germline ends. CDR3 residues: CASSLESLHYEQYF. The CDR3 region has the DNA TGCGCCAGCAGCTTGGAGTCGCTACACTACGAGCAGTACTTC.

This clonotype was picked up many times. This chain joins TRBV5-1 and TRBJ2-7; D is undetermined. The germline V gene has CDR1 SGHRS and CDR2 YFSETQ. V dropped 2 bases and J dropped 0 bases, with 9 bases sitting between them. This CDR3 has 14 residues. The CDR3 protein is CASSFGPGSYEQYF. The CDR3 bases are TGCGCCAGCAGCTTCGGACCTGGCTCCTACGAGCAGTACTTC.

This clonotype showed up just a few times. The genes are TRBV18 and TRBJ1-3; weak D call: TRBD1 (6 bases). V was cut by 3 bases and J by 0 bases, with 12 bases left in between. The CDR3 totals 16 residues. The germline V gene has CDR1 KGHSH and CDR2 LQKENI. CDR3 sequence: CASSPATGSSGNTIYF. The CDR3 DNA reads as TGTGCCAGCTCACCCGCGACAGGCTCCTCTGGAAACACCATATATTTT.

This clonotype was recorded at least ten times. The J gene is TRBJ2-7, the V gene TRBV6-2 or TRBV6-3, with D possibly being TRBD2 (6 bases). The length of the CDR3 is 15 residues. The germline V gene encodes CDR1 MNHEY and CDR2 SVGEGT. Deletions cut 2 bases from V and 0 bases from J, with 11 bases between. The chain's CDR3 is CASSYRLAASYEQYF. The CDR3, as DNA: TGTGCCAGCAGTTACCGTTTAGCGGCCTCCTACGAGCAGTACTTC.

This clonotype has at least ten counts. The rearrangement uses TRBV7-9 and TRBJ2-7; D is uncertain. The V gene lost 0 bases and the J gene lost 3 bases, with 9 bases spanning the gap. Germline V lookup: CDR1 SEHNR, CDR2 FQNEAQ (reference sequence). The CDR3 length is 14 residues. This CDR3 reads CASSLAGLVYEQYF. The CDR3 DNA follows: TGTGCCAGCAGCTTAGCTGGCCTAGTCTACGAGCAGTACTTC.

The CDR3, as DNA: TGTGCCAGCAGTTTAAAGCAGTATGGCTACACCTTC. Protein product: CASSLKQYGYTF. V gene TRBV28 combines with J gene TRBJ1-2; D is unclear. CDR1 MDHEN and CDR2 SYDVKM come from the germline V gene. The CDR3 runs to 12 residues. Trimming took 2 bases from V and 5 from J, leaving 6 bases between them.